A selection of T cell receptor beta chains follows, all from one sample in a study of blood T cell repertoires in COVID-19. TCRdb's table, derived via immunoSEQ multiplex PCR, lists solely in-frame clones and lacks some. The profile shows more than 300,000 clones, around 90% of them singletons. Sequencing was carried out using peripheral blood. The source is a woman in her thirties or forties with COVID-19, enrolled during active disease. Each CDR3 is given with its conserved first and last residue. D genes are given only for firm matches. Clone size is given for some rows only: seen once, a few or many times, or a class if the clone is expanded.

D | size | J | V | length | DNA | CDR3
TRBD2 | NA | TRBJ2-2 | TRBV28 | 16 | TGTGCCAGCAGTCCCCGGGGGGGGAAGGGAACCGGGGAGCTGTTTTTT | CASSPRGGKGTGELFF
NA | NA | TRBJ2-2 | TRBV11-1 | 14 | TGTGCCAGCAGCTTAGCCGGGTCCGCCGGGGAGCTGTTTTTT | CASSLAGSAGELFF
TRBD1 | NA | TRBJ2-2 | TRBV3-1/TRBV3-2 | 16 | TGTGCCAGCAGCCAAACAGGGGGCTTGGGCACCGGGGAGCTGTTTTTT | CASSQTGGLGTGELFF
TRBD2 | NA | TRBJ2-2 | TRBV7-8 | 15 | TGTGCCAGACGCACCCTAGCGGTGAACACCGGGGAGCTGTTTTTT | CARRTLAVNTGELFF
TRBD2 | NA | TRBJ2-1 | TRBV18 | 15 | TGTGCCAGCTCACCGACTAGCGGGGTTTTGAATGAGCAGTTCTTC | CASSPTSGVLNEQFF
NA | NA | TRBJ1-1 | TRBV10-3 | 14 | TGTGCCATCAGTGACATGACAGGGAACACTGAAGCTTTCTTT | CAISDMTGNTEAFF
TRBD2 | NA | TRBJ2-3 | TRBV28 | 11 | TGTGCCAGCAGGAAGCGGGGTACGCAGTATTTT | CASRKRGTQYF
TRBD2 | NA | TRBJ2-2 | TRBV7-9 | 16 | TGTGCCAGCAGCTTTCGAGCGGGGGGCAGTACCGGGGAGCTGTTTTTT | CASSFRAGGSTGELFF
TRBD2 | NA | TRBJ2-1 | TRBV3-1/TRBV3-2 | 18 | TGTGCCAGCAGCCTCACGATTATTCCGGGACTAGCGGGGTCTGAGCAGTTCTTC | CASSLTIIPGLAGSEQFF
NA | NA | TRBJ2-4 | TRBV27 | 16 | TGTGCCAGCAGTCCCACGCCACGGGTCGGCAAAAACATTCAGTACTTC | CASSPTPRVGKNIQYF
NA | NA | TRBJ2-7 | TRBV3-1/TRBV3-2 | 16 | TGTGCCAGCAGCCAAGATAGTAGGCAGGCTACCTACGAGCAGTACTTC | CASSQDSRQATYEQYF
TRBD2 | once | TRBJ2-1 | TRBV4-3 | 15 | TGCGCCAGCAGCCAAGTGACTAGCGGGGAAGATGAGCAGTTCTTC | CASSQVTSGEDEQFF
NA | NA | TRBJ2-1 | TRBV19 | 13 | TGTGCCAGTAGTATATTGGGGGCGAATGAGCAGTTCTTC | CASSILGANEQFF
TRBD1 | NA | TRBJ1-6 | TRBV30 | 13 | TGTGCCTGGAGTTCCGACAGGGATTCACCCCTCCACTTT | CAWSSDRDSPLHF
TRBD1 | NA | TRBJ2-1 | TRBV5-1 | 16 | TGCGCCAGCAGCGCGACAGGGGGCAGCTCCTACAATGAGCAGTTCTTC | CASSATGGSSYNEQFF
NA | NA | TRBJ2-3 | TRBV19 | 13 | TGTGCCAGTAGTATTCCCGCCGGTTATACGCAGTATTTT | CASSIPAGYTQYF
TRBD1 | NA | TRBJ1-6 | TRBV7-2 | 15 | TGTGCCAGCAGCTTTCGTACGACAGGGAATTCACCCCTCCACTTT | CASSFRTTGNSPLHF
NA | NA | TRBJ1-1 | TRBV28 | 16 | TGTGCCAGCAGTTTATGGTTTCAGGGCATGAGGACTGAAGCTTTCTTT | CASSLWFQGMRTEAFF
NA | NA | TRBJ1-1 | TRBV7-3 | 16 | TGTGCCAGCAGCCCCGAAAGCAGGCTTGTCGGCACTGAAGCTTTCTTT | CASSPESRLVGTEAFF
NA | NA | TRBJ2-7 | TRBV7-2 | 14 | TGTGCCAGCAGCTTAGGGGGGGTGAGGAACGAGCAGTACTTC | CASSLGGVRNEQYF
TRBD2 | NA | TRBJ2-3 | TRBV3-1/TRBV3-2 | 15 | TGTGCCAGCAGCCAAGACGCGGGGGATTTTGATACGCAGTATTTT | CASSQDAGDFDTQYF
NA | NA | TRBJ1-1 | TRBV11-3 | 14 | TGTGCCAGCAGCTTGGGACACTCGAACACTGAAGCTTTCTTT | CASSLGHSNTEAFF
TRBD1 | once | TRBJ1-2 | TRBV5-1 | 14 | TGCGCCAGCAGCTTGGGACAGGGGTACCCTGGCTACACCTTC | CASSLGQGYPGYTF
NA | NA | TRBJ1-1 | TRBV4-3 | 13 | TGCGCCAGCAGCTATATTGGTAGCACTGAAGCTTTCTTT | CASSYIGSTEAFF
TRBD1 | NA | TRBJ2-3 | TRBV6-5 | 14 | TGTGCCAGCAGTCCTAAAACCAGGGGGGATACGCAGTATTTT | CASSPKTRGDTQYF
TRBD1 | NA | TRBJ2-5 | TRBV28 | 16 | TGTGCCAGCAGTTTTCCTGGACAGGGGTACCAAGAGACCCAGTACTTC | CASSFPGQGYQETQYF
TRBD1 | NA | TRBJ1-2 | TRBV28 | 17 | TGTGCCAGCAGTTTAGGCTCGAAAGGGCAGGGGGCCTATGGCTACACCTTC | CASSLGSKGQGAYGYTF
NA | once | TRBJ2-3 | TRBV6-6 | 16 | TGTGCCAGCACCAACGATCCAGTATACGGCACAGATACGCAGTATTTT | CASTNDPVYGTDTQYF
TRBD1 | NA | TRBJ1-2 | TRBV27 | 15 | TGTGCCAGCAGATGGGGATCAGGGGGCAACTATGGCTACACCTTC | CASRWGSGGNYGYTF
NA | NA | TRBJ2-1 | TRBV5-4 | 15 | TGTGCCAGCAGGCCCAGCCTGTCACAGGGAAATGAGCAGTTCTTC | CASRPSLSQGNEQFF
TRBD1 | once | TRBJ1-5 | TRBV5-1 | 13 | TGCGCCAGCAGCCCGGGACAGGGGGAGCCCCAGCATTTT | CASSPGQGEPQHF
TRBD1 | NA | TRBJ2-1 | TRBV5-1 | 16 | TGCGCCAGCAGCTTGGACGGACAGGGGGCTGGGTATGAGCAGTTCTTC | CASSLDGQGAGYEQFF
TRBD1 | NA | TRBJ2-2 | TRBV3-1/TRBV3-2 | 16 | TGTGCCAGCAGCCTAACCGGGACAGCAAAGACCGGGGAGCTGTTTTTT | CASSLTGTAKTGELFF
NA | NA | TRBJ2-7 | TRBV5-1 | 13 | TGCGCCAGCAGCTTGGCGGGGGTCGGCGAGCAGTACTTC | CASSLAGVGEQYF
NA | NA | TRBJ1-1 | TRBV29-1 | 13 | TGCAGCGTCAAGGGGGTACTGAACACTGAAGCTTTCTTT | CSVKGVLNTEAFF
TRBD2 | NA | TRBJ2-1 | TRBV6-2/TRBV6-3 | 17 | TGTGCCAGCAGTTTCCCTAGCGGGGGGTCGATTAGGGATGAGCAGTTCTTC | CASSFPSGGSIRDEQFF
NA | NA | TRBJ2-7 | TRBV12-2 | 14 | TGTGCAAGTCGCCCGGACAGGGGGCAACACGAGCAGTACTTC | CASRPDRGQHEQYF
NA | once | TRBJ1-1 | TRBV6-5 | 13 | TGTGCCAGCAGTTGGAGGGTTAACACTGAAGCTTTCTTT | CASSWRVNTEAFF
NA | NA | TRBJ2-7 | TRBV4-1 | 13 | TGCGCCAGCAGCCATGGGGAGCGCTACGAGCAGTACTTC | CASSHGERYEQYF
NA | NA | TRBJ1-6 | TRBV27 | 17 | TGTGCCAGCAAACCCCCAGGGGCAAGCTCCTATAATTCACCCCTCCACTTT | CASKPPGASSYNSPLHF
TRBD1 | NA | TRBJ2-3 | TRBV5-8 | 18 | TGTGCCAGCAGCTTGGGAGGAGGACAGGGGTTTCGCACAGATACGCAGTATTTT | CASSLGGGQGFRTDTQYF
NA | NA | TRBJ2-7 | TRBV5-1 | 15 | TGCGCCAGCTCGACTTCAGCGGGCAGGAGAGGGGAGCAGTACTTC | CASSTSAGRRGEQYF
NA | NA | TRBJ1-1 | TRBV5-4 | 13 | TGTGCCAGCGGAGACGGATCGAACACTGAAGCTTTCTTT | CASGDGSNTEAFF
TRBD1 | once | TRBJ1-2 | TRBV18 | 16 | TGTGCCAGCTCCCCCGGCCGGGACAGGATCAACTATGGCTACACCTTC | CASSPGRDRINYGYTF
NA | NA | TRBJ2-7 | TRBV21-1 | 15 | TGTGCCAGCAGCGGGGGGGGCAGGCGCTCCTACGAGCAGTACTTC | CASSGGGRRSYEQYF
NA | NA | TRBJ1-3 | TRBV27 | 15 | TGTGCCAGCAGTCCTACGGGACAATCTGGAAACACCATATATTTT | CASSPTGQSGNTIYF
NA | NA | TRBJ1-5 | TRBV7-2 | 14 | TGTGCCAGCAGCTATCGGGGGAGCAATCAGCCCCAGCATTTT | CASSYRGSNQPQHF
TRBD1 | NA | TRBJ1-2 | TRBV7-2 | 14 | TGTGCCAGCAGCTTAGACAGGGGGAGTGATGGCTACACCTTC | CASSLDRGSDGYTF
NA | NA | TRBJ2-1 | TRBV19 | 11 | TGTGCCAGCTCTAGCGTCAGTGAGCAGTTCTTC | CASSSVSEQFF
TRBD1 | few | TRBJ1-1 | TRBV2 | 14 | TGTGCCAGCAGTCAGACAGGGACGGCCACTGAAGCTTTCTTT | CASSQTGTATEAFF
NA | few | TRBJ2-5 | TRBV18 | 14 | TGTGCCAGCTCACCAACAGGGAGCCAAGAGACCCAGTACTTC | CASSPTGSQETQYF
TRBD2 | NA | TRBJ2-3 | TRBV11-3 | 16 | TGTGCCAGCAGCTTAAGGCGCGGGAGTCGCACAGATACGCAGTATTTT | CASSLRRGSRTDTQYF
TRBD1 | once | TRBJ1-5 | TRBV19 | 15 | TGTGCCAGTAGGACAGGGGGCGCCGGCAATCAGCCCCAGCATTTT | CASRTGGAGNQPQHF